Below, 17 T cell receptor beta chains from the same sample are listed, as sequenced in a study of graft-versus-host responses after intestinal transplantation. No antigen is known for these receptors. TCRdb keeps only in-frame clones here, not all; method: immunoSEQ multiplex PCR. The sample has around 100,000 clones, over 75% seen once. The specimen was unstimulated CD4+ T cells sorted from spleen or lymph node cells, collected before intestinal transplant. These receptor sequences come from a human donor who received an intestinal transplant.

This sequence joins TRBV2 and TRBJ2-5, with D possibly matching TRBD2 (5 bases). The CDR3 has 13 amino acids. V lost 6 bases and J 3 bases, leaving 11 bases between the germline ends. Germline assignment: CDR1 SNHLY and CDR2 FYNNEI. CDR3 bases: TGTGCCAGCAGCTTGGAGGCAGAAGAGACCCAGTACTTC. Protein: CASSLEAEETQYF.

The V gene is TRBV28, the J gene TRBJ2-7, with 8 positions matching TRBD1. CDR3 length: 14 amino acids. V trimming: 6 bases; J trimming: 3 bases; junction bases outside the gene matches: 7. Germline CDR1 and CDR2: MDHEN and SYDVKM. The CDR3 DNA reads as TGTGCCAGCAGACCCCCCGGGACAGGCTACGAGCAGTACTTC. Its protein is CASRPPGTGYEQYF.

A single count supports this clone. This chain connects TRBV6-1 to TRBJ2-7; D uncertain. The CDR3 loop spans 12 amino acids. V dropped 4 bases and J dropped 3 bases, with 7 bases sitting between them. Germline lookup yields CDR1 MNHNS and CDR2 SASEGT. CDR3 loop: CASSVGHYEQYF. For the CDR3, the DNA is TGTGCCAGCAGTGTAGGGCACTACGAGCAGTACTTC.

The J gene is TRBJ2-1, the V gene TRBV19; 8 nucleotides align to TRBD2. The germline V gene has CDR1 LNHDA and CDR2 SQIVND (reference sequence). V was clipped by 1 base and J by 10 bases; unmatched bases: 6. This CDR3 region has 14 residues. Here the CDR3 reads CASSIAGGQGEQFF. CDR3 DNA sequence: TGTGCCAGTAGTATAGCGGGGGGGCAGGGAGAGCAGTTCTTC.

The rearrangement joins TRBV2 to TRBJ1-1; D might be TRBD1 (5 bases). V dropped 6 bases and J dropped 1 base, with 15 bases sitting between them. There are 15 residues in the CDR3. Germline V lookup: CDR1 SNHLY, CDR2 FYNNEI. The CDR3 is CASSGAGTGNTEAFF. CDR3 DNA sequence: TGTGCCAGCAGCGGGGCCGGGACCGGGAACACTGAAGCTTTCTTT.

The chain is built from TRBV6-5 and TRBJ2-1; 12 bases align to TRBD1. The germline CDR1 and CDR2 sequences are MNHEY and SVGAGI. The V gene end was trimmed by 6 bases and the J gene end by 8 bases; junction bases not matched to a gene: 8. The CDR3 runs 15 residues. CDR3 bases: TGTGCCAGCAGAACCGGGGGGACAGGGGGCGATGAGCAGTTCTTC. Translating it yields CASRTGGTGGDEQFF.

Only a few counts were recorded for this clone. This chain joins TRBV6-1 and TRBJ2-7; no reliable D call. Trimming shortened V by 2 bases and J by 1 base, and 15 bases separated the two germline ends. Germline V lookup: CDR1 MNHNS, CDR2 SASEGT. This CDR3 spans 16 amino acids. Written as DNA, the CDR3 is TGTGCCAGCAGTGAATATAGTCAGGTGACGTCCTACGAGCAGTACTTC. It translates to CASSEYSQVTSYEQYF.

This chain connects TRBV4-1 to TRBJ2-5; 14 bases align to TRBD2. V dropped 4 bases and J dropped 2; count of bases not matched to a gene: 0. Germline V gene sequence: CDR1 MGHRA, CDR2 YSYEKL. This CDR3 is 15 amino acids long. The CDR3 DNA reads as TGCGCCAGCAGCCGACTAGCGGGGGGGCAAGAGACCCAGTACTTC. Its protein product is CASSRLAGGQETQYF.

The genes are TRBV7-3 and TRBJ2-1; 11 nucleotides line up with TRBD2. CDR1 and CDR2 (germline): SGHTA, FQGTGA. The CDR3 has 16 residues. V shed 2 bases, J shed 8 bases, and the junction held 8 bases outside the gene matches. This CDR3 is CASSLYRLAGRDEQFF. DNA of the CDR3: TGTGCCAGCAGCTTATATAGACTAGCGGGAAGGGATGAGCAGTTCTTC.

The V gene is TRBV30, the J gene TRBJ2-5, with a weak D call TRBD2 (5 bases). The CDR3 sequence is 12 residues long. Trimming took 2 bases from V and 4 from J, leaving 8 bases between them. Germline lookup yields CDR1 GTSNPN and CDR2 SVGIG (reference sequence). CDR3 region: CAWSRRPETQYF. CDR3 DNA sequence: TGTGCCTGGAGTCGGAGGCCAGAGACCCAGTACTTC.

V and J are TRBV30 and TRBJ1-1; D might be TRBD1 (6 bases). CDR3 size: 15 residues. The germline V and J ends were trimmed by 5 bases and 1 base, with 17 bases remaining between them. Germline CDR1 reads GTSNPN; CDR2 reads SVGIG (reference sequence). CDR3 in amino acids: CAWYSHRVENTEAFF. The CDR3 region has the DNA TGTGCCTGGTACTCCCACAGGGTTGAGAACACTGAAGCTTTCTTT.

V is TRBV2 and J is TRBJ1-2; 8 nucleotides match TRBD1. Losses at the gene ends were 10 bases for V and 8 bases for J; bases not matched to a gene: 3. The CDR3 extends over 10 amino acids. CDR1 SNHLY and CDR2 FYNNEI come from the germline V gene. The CDR3 nucleotides are TGTGCCAACAGGGGGGGCGGCTACACCTTC. Its translation: CANRGGGYTF.

The rearrangement uses TRBV7-2 and TRBJ1-4, with D possibly TRBD1 on 5 matching bases. The CDR3 totals 12 residues. Trimming stripped 6 bases from V and 14 bases from J, with 16 bases between. Germline CDR1 and CDR2: SGHTA and FQGNSA. The CDR3 coding sequence is TGTGCCAGCAGAAGAGTTGGGGGGAGGCTGTTTTTT. Translated: CASRRVGGRLFF. Looking up the rest from reference TRBV7-2 and TRBJ1-4 gives the full variable domain: GAGVSQSPSNKVTEKGKDVELRCDPISGHTALYWYRQSLGQGLEFLIYFQGNSAPDKSGLPSDRFSAERTGGSVSTLTIQRTQQEDSAVYLCASRRVGGRLFFGSGTQLSVL.

The chain recombines TRBV7-9 with TRBJ2-1, with 7 bases that match TRBD1. The CDR3 runs to 18 residues. The germline gives CDR1 SEHNR, CDR2 FQNEAQ (reference sequence). The V gene end was trimmed by 3 bases and the J gene end by 9 bases; junction bases not matched to a gene: 20. The CDR3 is CASSFPGTARARKREQFF. The CDR3, as DNA: TGTGCCAGCAGCTTTCCCGGGACAGCGAGAGCCCGCAAGCGTGAGCAGTTCTTC.

The gene calls are TRBV5-6 and TRBJ1-2; the D gene is possibly TRBD1 (6 bases). Germline V CDR1 and CDR2: SGHDT, YYEEEE. CDR3 size: 13 residues. With 4 bases removed from V and 4 bases from J, the gap between germline ends came to 11 bases. The CDR3 protein is CASSRTGPYGYTF. CDR3 sequence (DNA): TGTGCCAGCAGCCGTACAGGGCCCTATGGCTACACCTTC.

This clone was seen a single time. The chain couples TRBV7-9 to TRBJ1-5, with D unclear. CDR1 and CDR2 (germline): SEHNR, FQNEAQ (reference sequence). This CDR3 comprises 17 residues. V was shortened by 1 base and J by 1 base, with 14 bases between the two germline ends. The CDR3 nucleotides read TGTGCCAGCAGCTTAGGATTGCGGGGTAAGAGCAATCAGCCCCAGCATTTT. Translating it yields CASSLGLRGKSNQPQHF.

In this sample, this clone turned up a few times. The chain combines TRBV19 with TRBJ1-4; D is ambiguous. Germline V CDR1 and CDR2: LNHDA, SQIVND (reference sequence). V was shortened by 5 bases and J by 8 bases, with 12 bases between the two germline ends. This CDR3 contains 13 residues. The CDR3 loop reads CASSSGPREKLFF. The CDR3 region has the DNA TGTGCCAGTAGTTCCGGGCCGCGAGAAAAACTGTTTTTT. Full variable domain (missing parts from reference TRBV19 and TRBJ1-4): DGGITQSPKYLFRKEGQNVTLSCEQNLNHDAMYWYRQDPGQGLRLIYYSQIVNDFQKGDIAEGYSVSREKKESFPLTVTSAQKNPTAFYLCASSSGPREKLFFGSGTQLSVL.